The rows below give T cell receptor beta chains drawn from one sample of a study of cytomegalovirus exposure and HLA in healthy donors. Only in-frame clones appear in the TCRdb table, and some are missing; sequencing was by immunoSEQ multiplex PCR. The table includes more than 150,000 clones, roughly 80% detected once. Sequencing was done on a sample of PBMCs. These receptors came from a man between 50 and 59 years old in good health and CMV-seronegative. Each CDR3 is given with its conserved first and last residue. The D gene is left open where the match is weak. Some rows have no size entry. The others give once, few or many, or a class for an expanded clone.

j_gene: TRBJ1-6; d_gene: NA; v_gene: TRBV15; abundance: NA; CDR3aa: CATSRDYRSPLHF; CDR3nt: TGTGCCACCAGCAGAGATTATCGTTCACCCCTCCACTTT
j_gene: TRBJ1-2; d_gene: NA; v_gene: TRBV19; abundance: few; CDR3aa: CASSLRTVNNYGYTF; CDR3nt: TGTGCCAGTAGTCTTCGGACAGTTAATAACTATGGCTACACCTTC
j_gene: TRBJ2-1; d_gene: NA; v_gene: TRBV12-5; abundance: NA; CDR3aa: CASGPPKGQTPSFYNEQFF; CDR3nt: TGTGCTAGTGGTCCACCAAAAGGACAGACTCCCTCTTTCTACAATGAGCAGTTCTTC
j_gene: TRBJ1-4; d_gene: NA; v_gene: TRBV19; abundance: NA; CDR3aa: CASSIIGTSNEKLFF; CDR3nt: TGTGCCAGTAGTATTATCGGGACAAGCAATGAAAAACTGTTTTTT
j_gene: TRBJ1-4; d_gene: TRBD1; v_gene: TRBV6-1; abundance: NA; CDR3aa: CASRPDRGSEKLFF; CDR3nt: TGTGCCAGCAGACCCGACAGGGGTAGTGAAAAACTGTTTTTT
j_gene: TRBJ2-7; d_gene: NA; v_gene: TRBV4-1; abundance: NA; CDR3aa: CASSTPGGSYEQYF; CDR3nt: TGCGCCAGCAGCACTCCCGGGGGAAGCTACGAGCAGTACTTC
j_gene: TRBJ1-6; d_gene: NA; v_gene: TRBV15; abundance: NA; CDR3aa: CATSRDRGNYNSPLHF; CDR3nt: TGTGCCACCAGCAGAGATCGGGGAAACTATAATTCACCCCTCCACTTT
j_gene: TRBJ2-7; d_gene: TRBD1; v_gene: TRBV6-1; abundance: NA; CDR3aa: CASSEYAGGRYGQYF; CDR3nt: TGTGCCAGCAGTGAATATGCAGGGGGAAGATACGGGCAGTACTTC
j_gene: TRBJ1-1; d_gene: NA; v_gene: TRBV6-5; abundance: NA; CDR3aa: CASTRYMNTEAFF; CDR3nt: TGTGCCAGCACTAGATACATGAACACTGAAGCTTTCTTT
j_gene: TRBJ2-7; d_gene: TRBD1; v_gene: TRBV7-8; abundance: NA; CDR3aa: CASSLPGQGVSYEQYF; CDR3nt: TGTGCCAGCAGCCTACCGGGACAGGGCGTCTCCTACGAGCAGTACTTC
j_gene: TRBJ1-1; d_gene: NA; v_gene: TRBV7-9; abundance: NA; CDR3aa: CASVPGKGNTEAFF; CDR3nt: TGTGCCAGCGTGCCGGGGAAGGGAAACACTGAAGCTTTCTTT